The 20 T cell receptor beta chains below were found in one sample sequenced in a study of blood T cell repertoires in COVID-19. Profiling relied on immunoSEQ multiplex PCR, and the TCRdb table lists in-frame clones only, not all of them. The table records 200,000 to 250,000 clones, 70% to 90% of them present only once. Sequences were obtained from PBMCs or T cells enriched from blood (not recorded which). The source of these receptors is a man younger than 40 who had recovered from COVID-19.

V usage is TRBV18 and J usage is TRBJ1-6, with D unresolved. The length of the CDR3 is 15 residues. V lost 3 bases and J 7 bases, leaving 13 bases between the germline ends. Germline V gene sequence: CDR1 KGHSH, CDR2 LQKENI. CDR3 nucleotides: TGTGCCAGCTCACCTAGTTCTGACGGGAATTCACCCCTCCACTTT. Encoded protein: CASSPSSDGNSPLHF.

The rearrangement uses TRBV19 and TRBJ2-1; the match to TRBD1 covers 9 bases. Germline V gene sequence: CDR1 LNHDA, CDR2 SQIVND (reference sequence). This CDR3 has 15 amino acids. The J segment lost 6 bases and the V segment lost 4 bases, leaving 7 bases of the junction unmatched. In DNA, the CDR3 is TGTGCCAGTAGTAATTACAGGGGGCTGAGCAATGAGCAGTTCTTC. This gives the protein CASSNYRGLSNEQFF.

This clone was seen a few times. The chain uses TRBV10-3 and TRBJ2-3; D call uncertain. V lost 2 bases and J lost 1, with 10 bases in between. This CDR3 region has 15 residues. Germline V gene data show CDR1 as ENHRY and CDR2 as SYGVKD. In DNA form, the CDR3 reads TGTGCCATCAGTGAGGAGGCGGCTCGCACAGATACGCAGTATTTT. Its protein is CAISEEAARTDTQYF.

The V and J genes are TRBV10-1 and TRBJ2-1; 12 bases line up with TRBD2. The CDR3 sequence is 15 residues long. V was clipped by 2 bases and J by 9 bases; unmatched bases: 5. Germline assignment: CDR1 WNHNN and CDR2 SYGVQD (reference sequence). In DNA form, the CDR3 reads TGCGCCAGCAGTGAGATCACTAGCGGGAGGACTGAGCAGTTCTTC. Translating it yields CASSEITSGRTEQFF.

The chain recombines TRBV5-1 with TRBJ2-3; 10 nucleotides match TRBD1. Germline CDR1 is SGHRS and CDR2 is YFSETQ. The trim removed 7 bases at V and 9 bases at J, leaving 11 bases unmatched. This CDR3 region has 14 residues. Written as DNA, the CDR3 is TGCGCCAGCGACAGGGGGCAGAGTCCAGGGACGCAGTATTTT. It is translated as CASDRGQSPGTQYF.

The gene calls are TRBV12-3 or TRBV12-4 and TRBJ2-7, with TRBD1 identical over 7 bases. This CDR3 has 12 residues. V trimming: 8 bases; J trimming: 2 bases; junction bases outside the gene matches: 3. For the CDR3, the DNA is TGTGCCAGCGTTGACAGGGCCTACGAGCAGTACTTC. This encodes CASVDRAYEQYF.

J is TRBJ1-6 and V is TRBV27; D gene uncertain. Looked up from germline, CDR1 is MNHEY and CDR2 is SMNVEV (reference sequence). CDR3 length: 12 residues. V was shortened by 5 bases and J by 9 bases, with 8 bases between the two germline ends. CDR3 loop: CASSPLASPLHF. CDR3 bases: TGTGCCAGCAGTCCCCTGGCTTCACCCCTCCACTTT.

In its sample, this clone was seen a few times. The chain employs TRBV18 and TRBJ2-2, with D possibly matching TRBD2 (6 bases). The CDR3 has 17 residues. CDR1 KGHSH and CDR2 LQKENI come from the germline V gene. V shed 1 base and J shed 2 bases, with 14 bases lying between them. CDR3 in amino acids: CASSPRGNGPNTGELFF. The CDR3 DNA follows: TGTGCCAGCTCACCACGCGGGAACGGTCCAAACACCGGGGAGCTGTTTTTT.

The chain combines TRBV28 with TRBJ2-7; 9 bases fit TRBD2. Germline CDR1 MDHEN, CDR2 SYDVKM. CDR3 length equals 15 residues. The junction had 8 bases not matched to a gene; V was cut back by 4 bases and J by 4 bases. The CDR3: CASSSETSGAYEQYF. CDR3 in DNA: TGTGCCAGCAGTTCGGAGACTAGCGGAGCGTACGAGCAGTACTTC.

V and J are TRBV3-1 (or the pseudogene TRBV3-2) and TRBJ2-3; 8 nucleotides agree with TRBD2. The CDR3 totals 15 residues. With V trimmed by 4 bases and J by 2 bases, 5 bases remained unmatched. Germline CDR1 and CDR2: LGHDT and YNNKEL (reference sequence). The CDR3 loop reads CASSPRGGLTDTQYF. In DNA, the CDR3 is TGTGCCAGCAGCCCTCGGGGGGGCCTCACAGATACGCAGTATTTT.

The chain recombines TRBV5-4 with TRBJ1-1; D is unresolved. V lost 4 bases, J lost 1 base, and 8 bases lay in between. This CDR3 contains 13 residues. Per germline, CDR1 SGHNT and CDR2 YYREEE (reference sequence). In DNA form, the CDR3 reads TGTGCCAGCAGCGGAGGAGGGAACACTGAAGCTTTCTTT. Amino acid sequence: CASSGGGNTEAFF.

The rearrangement uses TRBV24-1 and TRBJ1-5, with D perhaps TRBD1 (6 bases). The CDR3 is 15 amino acids. V lost 5 bases to trimming and J lost 7 bases, with 17 bases between them. Germline lookup yields CDR1 KGHDR and CDR2 SFDVKD. Here the CDR3 reads CATSGPERGGQPQHF. In DNA form, the CDR3 reads TGTGCCACCAGTGGTCCTGAGAGGGGGGGACAGCCCCAGCATTTT.

The V gene is TRBV30, the J gene TRBJ2-3, with 7 bases identical to TRBD2. Germline V gene lookup returns CDR1 GTSNPN and CDR2 SVGIG (reference sequence). V dropped 2 bases and J dropped 0; count of bases not matched to a gene: 14. The CDR3 runs 18 residues. In DNA form, the CDR3 reads TGTGCCTGGAGTTGGGGGGGAAGAGCAAGACTTAGCACAGATACGCAGTATTTT. Encoded protein: CAWSWGGRARLSTDTQYF.

The chain is built from TRBV2 and TRBJ1-5; maybe TRBD1 (5 bases). Trimming pared 7 bases from V and 7 bases from J, leaving 17 bases between. CDR3 length equals 14 residues. Germline-derived CDR1 and CDR2 are SNHLY and FYNNEI. The CDR3 sequence is CASTPDTLGQPQHF. DNA for the CDR3: TGTGCCAGCACCCCGGACACTCTGGGGCAGCCCCAGCATTTT.

This clone was picked up one time. The identical CDR3 is also encoded by other nucleotide sequences in the sample. The gene calls are TRBV18 and TRBJ1-4; D is possibly TRBD1 (6 bases). The CDR3 runs 15 residues. Trimming removed 3 bases from V and 0 bases from J, with 8 bases in between. The germline V gene has CDR1 KGHSH and CDR2 LQKENI. The CDR3 loop reads CASSPDSPTNEKLFF. The CDR3 DNA reads TGTGCCAGCTCACCGGACAGTCCAACTAATGAAAAACTGTTTTTT.

V usage is TRBV3-1 (or the pseudogene TRBV3-2) and J usage is TRBJ2-7; 8 positions agree with TRBD1. Germline CDR1 is LGHDT and CDR2 is YNNKEL (reference sequence). The CDR3 runs to 15 residues. J lost 6 bases, V lost 1 base, and 8 bases had no gene match. The CDR3 sequence is CASSQGDRLRSEQYF. In nucleotides, the CDR3 is TGTGCCAGCAGCCAAGGGGACAGGCTCCGCAGCGAGCAGTACTTC.

This sequence joins TRBV7-2 and TRBJ1-1, with D tentatively TRBD1 (6 bases). Deletions cut 4 bases from V and 7 bases from J, with 16 bases between. CDR1 and CDR2 (germline): SGHTA, FQGNSA. CDR3 length: 14 residues. CDR3 nucleotides: TGTGCCAGCAGCTGGGCAGGGGAAAAAAGTGAAGCTTTCTTT. Its translation is CASSWAGEKSEAFF.

The chain couples TRBV5-1 to TRBJ2-7; D might be TRBD1 (6 bases). With 3 bases removed from V and 0 bases from J, the gap between germline ends came to 7 bases. The CDR3 has 13 residues. The germline V gene encodes CDR1 SGHRS and CDR2 YFSETQ. CDR3 nucleotides: TGCGCCAGCAGCTGGGACACCTCCTACGAGCAGTACTTC. Translated: CASSWDTSYEQYF.

The V and J genes are TRBV30 and TRBJ1-1, with D possibly being TRBD1 (5 bases). V was shortened by 0 bases and J by 4 bases, with 12 bases between the two germline ends. Per germline, CDR1 GTSNPN and CDR2 SVGIG (reference sequence). This CDR3 spans 14 amino acids. The CDR3 loop is CAWSVMGLGTEAFF. DNA for the CDR3: TGTGCCTGGAGTGTCATGGGGCTGGGCACTGAAGCTTTCTTT.

V is TRBV25-1 and J is TRBJ2-5; 12 bases are shared with TRBD2. Germline V lookup: CDR1 MGHDK, CDR2 SYGVNS. V was pared by 9 bases and J by 5 bases, with 4 bases of the junction left unmatched. This CDR3 has 13 residues. CDR3 sequence: CASRTSGAETQYF. The CDR3 nucleotides are TGTGCCAGTCGGACTAGCGGGGCCGAGACCCAGTACTTC.